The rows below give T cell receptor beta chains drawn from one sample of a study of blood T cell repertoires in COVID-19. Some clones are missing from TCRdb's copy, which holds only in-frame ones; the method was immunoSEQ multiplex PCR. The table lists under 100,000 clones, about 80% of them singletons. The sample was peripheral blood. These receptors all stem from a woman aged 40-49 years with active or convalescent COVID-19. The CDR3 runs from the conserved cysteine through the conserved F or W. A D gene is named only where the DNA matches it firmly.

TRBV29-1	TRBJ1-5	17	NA	CSVEDRTRRYSNQPQHF
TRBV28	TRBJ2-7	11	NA	CASSFPGEQYF
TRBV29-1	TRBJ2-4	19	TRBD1	CSVEELGRDRLWGKNIQYF
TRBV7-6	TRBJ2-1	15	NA	CASSLDRVGGNEQFF
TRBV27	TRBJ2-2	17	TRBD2	CASSLRWTSGNTGELFF
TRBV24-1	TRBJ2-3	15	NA	CATSKTPYGPDTQYF
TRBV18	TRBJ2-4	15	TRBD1	CASSTGQGAENIQYF
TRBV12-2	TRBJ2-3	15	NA	CASRLAPRGVDTQYF
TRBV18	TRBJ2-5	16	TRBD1	CASSPDLTGFLETQYF
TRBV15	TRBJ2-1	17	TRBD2	CATSTLPTSGGAGEQFF